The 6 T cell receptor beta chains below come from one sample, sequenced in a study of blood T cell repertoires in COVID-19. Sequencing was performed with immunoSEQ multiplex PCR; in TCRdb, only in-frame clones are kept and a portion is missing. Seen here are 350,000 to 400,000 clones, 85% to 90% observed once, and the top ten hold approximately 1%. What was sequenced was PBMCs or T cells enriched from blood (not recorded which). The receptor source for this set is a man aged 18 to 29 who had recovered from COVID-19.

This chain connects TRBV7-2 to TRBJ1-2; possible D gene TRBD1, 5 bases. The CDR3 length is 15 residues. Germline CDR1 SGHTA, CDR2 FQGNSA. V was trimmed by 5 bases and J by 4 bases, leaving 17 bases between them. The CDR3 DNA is TGTGCCAGCAGCCCAGTTACCACAGGACGCTATGGCTACACCTTC. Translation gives CASSPVTTGRYGYTF.

In DNA, the CDR3 is TGTGCCAGCAGCCCCCAAAACCAGCTAGCGGAGGACCGCTACGAGCAGTACTTC. It encodes CASSPQNQLAEDRYEQYF. This chain connects TRBV7-9 to TRBJ2-7, with 7 bases that match TRBD2. Germline-derived CDR1 and CDR2 are SEHNR and FQNEAQ (reference sequence). Losses at the gene ends were 5 bases for V and 3 bases for J; bases not matched to a gene: 19. The CDR3 covers 18 residues.

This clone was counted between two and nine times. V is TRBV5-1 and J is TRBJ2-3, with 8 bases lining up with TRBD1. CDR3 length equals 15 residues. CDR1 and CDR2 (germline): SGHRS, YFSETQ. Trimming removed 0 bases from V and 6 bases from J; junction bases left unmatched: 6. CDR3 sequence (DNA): TGCGCCAGCAGCTTGGTAGGCAGGGGGCCGGATACGCAGTATTTT. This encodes CASSLVGRGPDTQYF.

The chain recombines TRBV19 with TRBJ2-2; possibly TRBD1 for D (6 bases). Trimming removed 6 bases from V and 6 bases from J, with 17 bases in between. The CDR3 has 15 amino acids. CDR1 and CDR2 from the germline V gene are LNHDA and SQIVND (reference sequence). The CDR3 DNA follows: TGTGCCAGTAGGCAAACAGGGATGGGAGCCGGGGAGCTGTTTTTT. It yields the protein CASRQTGMGAGELFF.

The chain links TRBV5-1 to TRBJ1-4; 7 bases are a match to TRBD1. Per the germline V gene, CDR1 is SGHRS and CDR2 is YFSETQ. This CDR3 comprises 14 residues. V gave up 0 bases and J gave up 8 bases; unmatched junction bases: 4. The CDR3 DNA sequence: TGCGCCAGCAGCTTGGCAGGGACAGTCGAAAAACTGTTTTTT. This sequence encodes CASSLAGTVEKLFF.

CDR3 loop: CASSLRQGAGETQYF. The CDR3 DNA is TGTGCCAGCAGTTTACGACAGGGGGCCGGGGAGACCCAGTACTTC. The chain joins TRBV28 to TRBJ2-5, with 10 bases aligning to TRBD1. V lost 2 bases and J lost 5; bases outside the gene matches: 5. CDR3 size: 15 residues. Germline CDR1 and CDR2: MDHEN and SYDVKM.